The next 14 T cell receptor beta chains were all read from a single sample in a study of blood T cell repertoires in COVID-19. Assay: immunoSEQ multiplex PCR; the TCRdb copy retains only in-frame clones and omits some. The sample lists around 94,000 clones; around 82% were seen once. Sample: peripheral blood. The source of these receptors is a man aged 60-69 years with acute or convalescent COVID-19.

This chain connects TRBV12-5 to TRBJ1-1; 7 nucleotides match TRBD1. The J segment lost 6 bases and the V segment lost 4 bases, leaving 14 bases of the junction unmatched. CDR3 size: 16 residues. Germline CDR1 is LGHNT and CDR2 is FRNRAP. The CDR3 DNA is TGTGCTAGTGGTTCCGAATTGACAGGGTGGATAGCTGAAGCTTTCTTT. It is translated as CASGSELTGWIAEAFF.

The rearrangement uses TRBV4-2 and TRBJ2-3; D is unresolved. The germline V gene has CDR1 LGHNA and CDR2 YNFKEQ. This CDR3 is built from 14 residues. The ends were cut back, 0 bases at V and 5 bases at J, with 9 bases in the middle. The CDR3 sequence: CASSQEQAGDTQYF. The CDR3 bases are TGTGCCAGCAGCCAAGAGCAGGCCGGAGATACGCAGTATTTT.

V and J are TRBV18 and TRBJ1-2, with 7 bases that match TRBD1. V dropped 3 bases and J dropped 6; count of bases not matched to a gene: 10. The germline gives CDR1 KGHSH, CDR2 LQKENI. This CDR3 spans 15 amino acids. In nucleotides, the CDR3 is TGTGCCAGCTCACCTCAACAGGGGAGGAGGGATGGCTACACCTTC. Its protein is CASSPQQGRRDGYTF.

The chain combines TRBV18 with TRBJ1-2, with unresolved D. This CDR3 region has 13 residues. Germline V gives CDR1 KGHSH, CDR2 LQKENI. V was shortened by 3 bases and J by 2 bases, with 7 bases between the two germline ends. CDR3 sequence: CASSPGSNYGYTF. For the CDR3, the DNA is TGTGCCAGCTCACCTGGCTCAAACTATGGCTACACCTTC. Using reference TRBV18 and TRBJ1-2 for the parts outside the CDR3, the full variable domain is NAGVMQNPRHLVRRRGQEARLRCSPMKGHSHVYWYRQLPEEGLKFMVYLQKENIIDESGMPKERFSAEFPKEGPSILRIQQVVRGDSAAYFCASSPGSNYGYTFGSGTRLTVV.

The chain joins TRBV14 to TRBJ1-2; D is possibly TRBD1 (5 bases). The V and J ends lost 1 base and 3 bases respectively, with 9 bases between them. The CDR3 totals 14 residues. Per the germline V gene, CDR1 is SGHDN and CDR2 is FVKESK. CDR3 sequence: CASSQVIGDYGYTF. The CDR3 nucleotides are TGTGCCAGCAGCCAAGTAATAGGGGACTATGGCTACACCTTC.

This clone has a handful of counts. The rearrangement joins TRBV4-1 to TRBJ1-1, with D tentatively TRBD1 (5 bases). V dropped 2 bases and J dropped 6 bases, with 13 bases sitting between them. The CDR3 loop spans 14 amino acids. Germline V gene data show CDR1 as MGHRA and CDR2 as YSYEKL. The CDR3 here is CASSQQGGMAEAFF. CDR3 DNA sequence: TGCGCCAGCAGCCAACAGGGCGGGATGGCTGAAGCTTTCTTT.

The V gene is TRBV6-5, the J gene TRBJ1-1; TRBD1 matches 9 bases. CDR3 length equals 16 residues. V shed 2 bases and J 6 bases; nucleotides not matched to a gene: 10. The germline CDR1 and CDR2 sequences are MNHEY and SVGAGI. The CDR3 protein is CASSYRITGGESEAFF. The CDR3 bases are TGTGCCAGCAGTTACCGCATCACAGGGGGCGAGTCTGAAGCTTTCTTT.

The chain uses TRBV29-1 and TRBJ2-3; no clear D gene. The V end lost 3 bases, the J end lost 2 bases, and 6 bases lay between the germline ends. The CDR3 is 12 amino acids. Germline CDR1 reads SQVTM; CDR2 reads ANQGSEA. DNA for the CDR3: TGCAGCGTTGATGACTCCACAGATACGCAGTATTTT. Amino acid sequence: CSVDDSTDTQYF.

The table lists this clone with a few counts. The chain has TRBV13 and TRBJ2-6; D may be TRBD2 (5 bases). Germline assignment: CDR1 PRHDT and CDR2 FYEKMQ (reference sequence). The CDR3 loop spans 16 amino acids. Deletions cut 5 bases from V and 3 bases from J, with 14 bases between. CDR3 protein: CASSLTSGVGANVLTF. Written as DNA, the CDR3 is TGTGCCAGCAGCCTTACGTCCGGGGTTGGGGCCAACGTCCTGACTTTC.

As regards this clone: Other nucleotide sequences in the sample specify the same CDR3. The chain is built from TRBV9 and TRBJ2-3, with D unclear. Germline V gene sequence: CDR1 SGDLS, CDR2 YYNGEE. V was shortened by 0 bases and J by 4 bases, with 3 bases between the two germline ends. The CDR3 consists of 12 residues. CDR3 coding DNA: TGTGCCAGCAGCGTAGCATCAGATACGCAGTATTTT. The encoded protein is CASSVASDTQYF. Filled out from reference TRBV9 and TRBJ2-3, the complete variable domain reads DSGVTQTPKHLITATGQRVTLRCSPRSGDLSVYWYQQSLDQGLQFLIQYYNGEERAKGNILERFSAQQFPDLHSELNLSSLELGDSALYFCASSVASDTQYFGPGTRLTVL.

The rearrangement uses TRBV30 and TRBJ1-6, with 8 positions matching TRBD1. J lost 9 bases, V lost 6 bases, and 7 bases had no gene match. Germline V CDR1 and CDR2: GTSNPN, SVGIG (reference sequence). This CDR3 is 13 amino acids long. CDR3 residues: CACTDRGGSPLHF. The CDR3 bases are TGTGCCTGTACTGACAGGGGAGGTTCACCCCTCCACTTT.

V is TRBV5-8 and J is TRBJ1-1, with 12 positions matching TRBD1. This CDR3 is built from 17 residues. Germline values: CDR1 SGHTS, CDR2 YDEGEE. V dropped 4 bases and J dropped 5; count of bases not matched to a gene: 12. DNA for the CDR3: TGTGCCAGCAGCAGGAGGGGGACAGGGGGCGAAGGTACTGAAGCTTTCTTT. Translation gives CASSRRGTGGEGTEAFF.

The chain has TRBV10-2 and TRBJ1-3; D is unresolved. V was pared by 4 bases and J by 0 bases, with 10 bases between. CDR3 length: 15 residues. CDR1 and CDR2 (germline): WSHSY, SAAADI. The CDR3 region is CASSGEMYSGNTIYF. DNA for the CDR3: TGCGCCAGCAGTGGGGAGATGTACTCTGGAAACACCATATATTTT.

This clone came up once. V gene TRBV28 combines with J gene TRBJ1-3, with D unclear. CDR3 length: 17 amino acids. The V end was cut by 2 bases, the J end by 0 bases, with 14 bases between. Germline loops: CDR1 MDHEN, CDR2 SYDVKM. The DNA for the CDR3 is TGTGCCAGCAGTTTAGGTCTTGCGGGTCTCTCTGGAAACACCATATATTTT. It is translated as CASSLGLAGLSGNTIYF.